This T cell receptor (beta chain) was sequenced during a study of blood T cell repertoires in COVID-19. The CDR3 length is 16 residues. CDR1 KGHSH and CDR2 LQKENI come from the germline V gene. V was cut by 3 bases and J by 3 bases, with 16 bases left in between. Measured with immunoSEQ multiplex PCR; TCRdb has only the in-frame clones, and not every one. The profile shows some 170,000 clones, around 83% of them singletons. Sequencing was performed on PBMCs or T cells enriched from blood (not recorded which). The rearrangement joins TRBV18 to TRBJ2-3, with D possibly TRBD1 on 7 matching bases. The clonotype was recovered from a man in his fifties who had recovered from COVID-19. The CDR3 spells CASSPFGGGGTDTQYF. CDR3 nucleotide sequence: TGTGCCAGCTCACCTTTCGGAGGGGGCGGGACAGATACGCAGTATTTT. Based on the CDR3 plus reference TRBV18 and TRBJ2-3, the full variable domain is NAGVMQNPRHLVRRRGQEARLRCSPMKGHSHVYWYRQLPEEGLKFMVYLQKENIIDESGMPKERFSAEFPKEGPSILRIQQVVRGDSAAYFCASSPFGGGGTDTQYFGPGTRLTVL.